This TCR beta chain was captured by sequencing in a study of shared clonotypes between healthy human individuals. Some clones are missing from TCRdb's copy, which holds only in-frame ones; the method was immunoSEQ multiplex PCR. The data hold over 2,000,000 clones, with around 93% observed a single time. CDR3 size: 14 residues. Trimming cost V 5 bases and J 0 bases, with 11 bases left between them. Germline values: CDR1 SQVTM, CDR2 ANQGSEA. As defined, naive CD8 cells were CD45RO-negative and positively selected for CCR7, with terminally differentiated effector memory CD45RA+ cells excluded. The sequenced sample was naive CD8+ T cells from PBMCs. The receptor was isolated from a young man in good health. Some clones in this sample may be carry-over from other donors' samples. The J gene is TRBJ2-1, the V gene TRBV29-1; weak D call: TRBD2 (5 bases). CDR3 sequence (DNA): TGCAGCGTTCGAGCGGTTTCCTCCTACAATGAGCAGTTCTTC. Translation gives CSVRAVSSYNEQFF.